The 14 T cell receptor beta chains listed next were all sequenced from one sample in a study of T cells in women clearing cervical HPV infection. TCRdb's copy holds only in-frame clones and misses some; the assay was immunoSEQ multiplex PCR. The data include about 30,000 clones; the top ten clones carry 3.5% to 4.5%. The material sequenced was blood buffy coat. All receptors come from a woman between 18 and 75 years old with a cervical HPV16 infection that either progressed to CIN3+ or cleared (not recorded which).

Comments on this clone: With the read ending 3 residues before the CDR3 end, the germline J gene is used to fill in that end. The chain uses TRBV12-3 or TRBV12-4 and TRBJ2-1; 9 bases line up with TRBD2. The CDR3 consists of 16 residues. The V and J ends lost 5 bases and 6 bases, in that order; junction bases with no gene match: 11. The CDR3 spells CASSPRGLANANEQFF. The sequenced part of the CDR3 DNA is TGTGCCAGCAGTCCCCGAGGACTAGCGAACGCCAATGAG.

A note on this clone: The read terminates 3 residues ahead of where the CDR3 ends, so the germline J gene completes it. The J gene is TRBJ2-4, the V gene TRBV6-2 or TRBV6-3, with D perhaps TRBD1 (6 bases). CDR3 length: 12 residues. Between the trimmed V and J ends, which lost 6 bases and 6 bases, there was a span of 9 bases. The germline V gene encodes CDR1 MNHEY and CDR2 SVGEGT. The CDR3 spells CASRSQGNIQYF. The CDR3 DNA, read in part, is TGTGCCAGCAGGTCACAGGGAAACATT.

Details on this clone: The read is 3 residues too short to cover the CDR3 end, so that end is filled in from the germline J gene. The chain couples TRBV6-1 to TRBJ1-1, with TRBD1 as a possible D gene (5 bases). Germline V gene lookup returns CDR1 MNHNS and CDR2 SASEGT. The CDR3 is 15 amino acids. Trimming pared 4 bases from V and 0 bases from J, leaving 12 bases between. The DNA read from the CDR3 is TGTGCCAGCAGTGGGACCCTCAGGGTGAACACTGAA. Its protein is CASSGTLRVNTE. The entire CDR3 protein reads CASSGTLRVNTEAFF.

Comment on this clone: The read is 3 residues too short to cover the CDR3 end, so that end is filled in from the germline J gene. The chain is built from TRBV20-1 and TRBJ2-7, with D possibly being TRBD1 (6 bases). CDR1 is DFQATT, CDR2 SNEGSKA, per germline (reference sequence). The CDR3 spans 14 residues. The V end lost 1 base, the J end lost 6 bases, and 16 bases lay between the germline ends. The sequenced CDR3 bases are TGCAGTGCTAGAGTTGGGGCAGGGGCGGGCGAG. It is translated as CSARVGAGAGE. The whole CDR3 sequence is CSARVGAGAGEQYF.

Of note for this clone: The read falls 3 residues short of the CDR3 end, and the missing part is taken from the germline J gene. This chain joins TRBV29-1 and TRBJ1-2; D gene uncertain. Trimming took 4 bases from V and 2 from J, leaving 8 bases between them. In germline, CDR1 is SQVTM, CDR2 ANQGSEA. The CDR3 is made up of 12 amino acids. CDR3 bases read: TGCAGCGTTGTGACTGGAAACTATGGC. This codes for CSVVTGNYG. The complete CDR3 protein is CSVVTGNYGYTF.

As for this clone: The CDR3 end lies 3 residues beyond the end of the read and is filled in from the germline J gene. This chain connects TRBV2 to TRBJ2-7; TRBD1 agrees at 8 bases. Germline values: CDR1 SNHLY, CDR2 FYNNEI. The CDR3 contains 13 residues. Losses at the gene ends were 9 bases for V and 4 bases for J; bases not matched to a gene: 8. CDR3 DNA, as far as it was read: TGTGCCAGTTACCAGGGGGCGCTTTACGAG. It is translated as CASYQGALYE. The whole CDR3 reads CASYQGALYEQYF.

Worth noting for this clone: With the read ending 3 residues before the CDR3 end, the germline J gene is used to fill in that end. The chain couples TRBV5-6 to TRBJ2-1; TRBD2 is a possible D gene (6 bases). Germline-derived CDR1 and CDR2 are SGHDT and YYEEEE. CDR3 size: 13 residues. V dropped 0 bases and J dropped 5 bases, with 6 bases sitting between them. CDR3 DNA, as far as it was read: TGTGCCAGCAGCTTGGGGGGGGACAATGAG. Protein: CASSLGGDNE. The full CDR3 sequence reads CASSLGGDNEQFF.

The CDR3 sequence is CASSVSMDYGYTF. The CDR3 bases that were read are TGTGCCAGCAGTGTGAGCATGGACTATGGC. The chain recombines TRBV2 with TRBJ1-2, with unresolved D. The read ends 3 residues before the CDR3 terminus; that terminus is restored from the germline J gene. CDR1 is SNHLY and CDR2 is FYNNEI in the germline V gene. This CDR3 region has 13 residues. Trimming took off 4 bases at V and 3 bases at J, with 9 bases between the two ends.

On this clone: The CDR3 end falls 3 residues outside the read, so it is completed with the germline J gene. The chain links TRBV20-1 to TRBJ2-3; D is perhaps TRBD1 (6 bases). Germline V CDR1 and CDR2: DFQATT, SNEGSKA (reference sequence). This CDR3 comprises 14 residues. The CDR3 loop is CSCNSFTGRETQYF. The CDR3 DNA, read in part, is TGCAGTTGTAACTCCTTTACAGGGCGAGAGACG.

Note on this clone: The read gets to within 3 residues of the CDR3 end, and the germline J gene fills in the rest. The gene calls are TRBV6-2 or TRBV6-3 and TRBJ1-2, with D unresolved. The CDR3 is 13 amino acids. CDR1 is MNHEY, CDR2 SVGEGT, per germline. Trimming took off 6 bases at V and 1 base at J, with 9 bases between the two ends. CDR3 DNA, as far as it was read: TGTGCCAGCAGACAATCACGTAACTATGGC. Protein: CASRQSRNYG. The full CDR3 sequence reads CASRQSRNYGYTF.

With respect to this clone: The sequence runs out 3 residues before the end of the CDR3; the remainder is reconstructed from the germline J gene. The chain employs TRBV5-1 and TRBJ2-3; 16 positions agree with TRBD2. The CDR3 loop spans 21 amino acids. V was clipped by 0 bases and J by 7 bases; unmatched bases: 17. The V gene's germline CDR1 is SGHRS and CDR2 YFSETQ. This CDR3 reads CASSLGSAGLAGGPVSNTQYF. The sequenced part of the CDR3 DNA is TGCGCCAGCAGCTTGGGTTCCGCGGGACTAGCGGGAGGGCCGGTGTCTAATACG.

Details on this clone: The read ends 3 residues early relative to the CDR3; the germline J gene fills the gap. V gene TRBV5-1 combines with J gene TRBJ1-2; TRBD1 agrees at 8 bases. The germline V gene encodes CDR1 SGHRS and CDR2 YFSETQ. Unmatched junction bases numbered 13, after V lost 6 bases and J lost 6 bases. The CDR3 runs 15 residues. The covered CDR3 bases are TGCGCCAGCACTTATATCGGGACAGGACGTGATGGC. Translated: CASTYIGTGRDG. The whole CDR3 protein reads CASTYIGTGRDGYTF.

Worth noting for this clone: The sequence runs out 3 residues before the end of the CDR3; the remainder is reconstructed from the germline J gene. The chain uses TRBV4-2 and TRBJ2-7; 14 positions agree with TRBD2. The trim removed 4 bases at V and 3 bases at J, leaving 8 bases unmatched. The V gene's germline CDR1 is LGHNA and CDR2 YNFKEQ. The CDR3 spans 17 residues. The CDR3 here is CASSPGTSGRFVYEQYF. CDR3 bases read: TGTGCCAGCAGCCCTGGGACTAGCGGGAGATTTGTCTACGAG.

Details on this clone: The read terminates 3 residues before the CDR3 end, so the remaining end is supplied by the germline J gene. The genes are TRBV18 and TRBJ1-4; 10 bases fit TRBD1. The CDR3 has 14 residues. Trimming cost V 6 bases and J 5 bases; bases outside gene matches: 3. CDR1 is KGHSH, CDR2 LQKENI, per germline. This CDR3 reads CASSLDRGNEKLFF. Partial CDR3 DNA: TGTGCCAGCTCCCTGGACAGGGGGAATGAAAAA.